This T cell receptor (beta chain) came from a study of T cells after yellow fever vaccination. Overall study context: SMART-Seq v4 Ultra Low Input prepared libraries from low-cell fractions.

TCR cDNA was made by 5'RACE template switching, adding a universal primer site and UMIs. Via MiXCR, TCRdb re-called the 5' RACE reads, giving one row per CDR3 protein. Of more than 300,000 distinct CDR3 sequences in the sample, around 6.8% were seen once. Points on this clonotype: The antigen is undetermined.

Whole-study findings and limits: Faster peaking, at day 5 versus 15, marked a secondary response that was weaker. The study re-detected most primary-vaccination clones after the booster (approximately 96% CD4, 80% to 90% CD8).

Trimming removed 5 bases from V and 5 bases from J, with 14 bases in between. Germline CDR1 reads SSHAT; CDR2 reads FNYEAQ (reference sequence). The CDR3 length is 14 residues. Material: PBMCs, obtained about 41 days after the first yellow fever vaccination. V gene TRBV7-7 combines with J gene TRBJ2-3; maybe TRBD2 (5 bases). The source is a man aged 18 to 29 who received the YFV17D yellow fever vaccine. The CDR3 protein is CASSMNTREDTQYF. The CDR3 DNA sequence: TGTGCCAGCAGCATGAATACTAGGGAAGATACGCAGTATTTT. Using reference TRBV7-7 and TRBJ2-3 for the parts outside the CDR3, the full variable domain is GAGVSQSPRYKVTKRGQDVTLRCDPISSHATLYWYQQALGQGPEFLTYFNYEAQPDKSGLPSDRFSAERPEGSISTLTIQRTEQRDSAMYRCASSMNTREDTQYFGPGTRLTVL.